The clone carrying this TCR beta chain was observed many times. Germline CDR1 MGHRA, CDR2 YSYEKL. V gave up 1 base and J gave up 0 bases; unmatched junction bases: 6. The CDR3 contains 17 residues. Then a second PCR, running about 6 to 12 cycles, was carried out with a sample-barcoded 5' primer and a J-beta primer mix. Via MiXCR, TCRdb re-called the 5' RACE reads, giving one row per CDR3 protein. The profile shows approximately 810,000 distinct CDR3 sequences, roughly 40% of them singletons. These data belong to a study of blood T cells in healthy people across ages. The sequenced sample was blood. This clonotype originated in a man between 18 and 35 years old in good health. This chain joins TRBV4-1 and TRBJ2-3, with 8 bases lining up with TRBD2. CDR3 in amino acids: CASSQGGGRLSTDTQYF. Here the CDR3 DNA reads TGCGCCAGCAGCCAAGGCGGGGGGCGACTTAGCACAGATACGCAGTATTTT.